The 3 T cell receptor beta chains listed next were all sequenced from one sample in a study of glioma-infiltrating T cells. The iRepertoire nested amplicon-rescue multiplex PCR amplified TCR alpha and beta CDR3s from RNA. Via MiXCR, TCRdb re-called the multiplex PCR reads, giving one row per CDR3 protein. The sample includes 160,000 or so distinct CDR3 sequences, over 40% of them seen just once. Material: glioma tissue, nonneoplastic brain tissue, or PBMCs (not recorded which). The receptors derive from a human donor with low-grade glioma or glioblastoma, undergoing nonglioma brain surgery, or in good health (not recorded which).

As concerns this clonotype: This may come from a read error, since a much larger clone is one base off. The rearrangement joins TRBV20-1 to TRBJ2-6, with D possibly matching TRBD2 (6 bases). Per the germline V gene, CDR1 is DFQATT and CDR2 is SNEGSKA (reference sequence). This CDR3 region has 13 residues. CDR3 amino acids: CSVGGSGANFLTF. The CDR3 region has the DNA TGCAGTGTTGGAGGGTCTGGGGCCAACTTCCTGACTTTC.

This clonotype was observed a handful of times. This sequence joins TRBV14 and TRBJ2-1, with 7 bases identical to TRBD2. The ends lost 6 bases at V and 5 bases at J; junction bases unmatched: 4. This CDR3 region has 13 residues. The germline CDR1 and CDR2 sequences are SGHDN and FVKESK. The CDR3 loop reads CASRQRGHNEQFF. The CDR3 nucleotides read TGTGCCAGCAGACAGCGGGGCCACAATGAGCAGTTCTTC.

There are many counts of this clonotype. J is TRBJ2-3 and V is TRBV20-1, with D possibly being TRBD2 (6 bases). Germline V gene sequence: CDR1 DFQATT, CDR2 SNEGSKA (reference sequence). The CDR3 is 13 residues long. V was clipped by 6 bases and J by 1 base, with 11 bases between them. CDR3 in amino acids: CSAAGTGTDTQYF. CDR3 sequence (DNA): TGCAGTGCCGCAGGGACTGGCACAGATACGCAGTATTTT.